Presented here are 10 T cell receptor beta chains from one specimen sequenced in a study of cytomegalovirus exposure and HLA in healthy donors. Amplification used 60 Vbeta primers and 13 Jbeta primers. Assay: immunoSEQ multiplex PCR; the TCRdb copy retains only in-frame clones and omits some. The data contain fewer than 200,000 clones, more than 9.5% of them seen just once; the ten biggest clones take up roughly 7.7%. The sample consisted of PBMCs. These receptors were taken from a man aged 50-60 years in good health and CMV-seropositive.

This chain joins TRBV28 and TRBJ1-6; D is possibly TRBD1 (5 bases). Trimming shortened V by 5 bases and J by 10 bases, and 9 bases separated the two germline ends. The length of the CDR3 is 12 residues. CDR1 and CDR2 (germline): MDHEN, SYDVKM. The CDR3: CASSGGGSPLHF. The CDR3 DNA sequence: TGTGCCAGCAGTGGGGGGGGGTCACCCCTCCACTTT.

In this sample, this clone turned up a few times. V is TRBV5-6 and J is TRBJ2-5; the match to TRBD1 covers 7 bases. The V gene's germline CDR1 is SGHDT and CDR2 YYEEEE. This CDR3 has 13 amino acids. The junction had 3 bases not matched to a gene; V was cut back by 3 bases and J by 4 bases. CDR3 sequence (DNA): TGTGCCAGCAGCTACAGGACAGGAGAGACCCAGTACTTC. The encoded protein is CASSYRTGETQYF.

The V gene is TRBV7-2, the J gene TRBJ2-5, with a weak D call TRBD1 (6 bases). Germline V gives CDR1 SGHTA, CDR2 FQGNSA. Trimming shortened V by 8 bases and J by 6 bases, and 13 bases separated the two germline ends. This CDR3 contains 12 residues. The CDR3 sequence is CASAQGGKTQYF. The CDR3 nucleotides read TGTGCCAGCGCACAGGGTGGGAAGACCCAGTACTTC.

This chain links TRBV4-1 with TRBJ2-3, with 10 positions matching TRBD2. Germline V gene lookup returns CDR1 MGHRA and CDR2 YSYEKL. The CDR3 covers 13 residues. Losses at the gene ends were 0 bases for V and 11 bases for J; bases not matched to a gene: 2. The CDR3 protein is CASSQDPSGGQYF. The CDR3 DNA reads as TGCGCCAGCAGCCAAGATCCTAGCGGGGGGCAGTATTTT.

In its sample, this clone was seen a few times. The chain employs TRBV7-9 and TRBJ2-3; 12 nucleotides agree with TRBD2. The V and J ends lost 3 bases and 4 bases, in that order; junction bases with no gene match: 8. The CDR3 covers 17 residues. Germline CDR1 is SEHNR and CDR2 is FQNEAQ (reference sequence). This CDR3 is CASSFFPSGGDADTQYF. The CDR3 DNA reads TGTGCCAGCAGCTTCTTCCCTAGCGGGGGGGATGCAGATACGCAGTATTTT.

CDR3 in amino acids: CASSLWGQGRSGYTF. The CDR3 DNA is TGCGCCAGCAGCTTGTGGGGACAGGGGAGGAGCGGCTACACCTTC. The chain recombines TRBV5-1 with TRBJ1-2; 10 bases are shared with TRBD1. The CDR3 has 15 amino acids. The germline gives CDR1 SGHRS, CDR2 YFSETQ. J was trimmed by 8 bases and V by 1 base; bases with no gene match: 8.

The J gene is TRBJ2-1, the V gene TRBV4-2; 8 nucleotides align to TRBD2. The CDR3 is made up of 17 amino acids. Germline CDR1 is LGHNA and CDR2 is YNFKEQ. Trimming cost V 0 bases and J 8 bases; bases outside gene matches: 12. CDR3 coding DNA: TGTGCCAGCAGCCAAGACCCCTCCGGCGGGGGGCTCGATGAGCAGTTCTTC. Protein product: CASSQDPSGGGLDEQFF.

The chain links TRBV6-5 to TRBJ2-2, with D unresolved. The germline V gene encodes CDR1 MNHEY and CDR2 SVGAGI. The CDR3 has 15 residues. Deletions cut 3 bases from V and 5 bases from J, with 13 bases between. The CDR3 nucleotides are TGTGCCAGCAGTTATTCTCCTCAGTGGACCGGGGAGCTGTTTTTT. It codes for CASSYSPQWTGELFF.

The chain couples TRBV5-1 to TRBJ2-1; D possibly corresponds to TRBD1 (6 bases). There are 13 residues in the CDR3. Between the trimmed V and J ends, which lost 0 bases and 10 bases, there was a span of 11 bases. Germline CDR1 SGHRS, CDR2 YFSETQ. CDR3 region: CASSLELDREQFF. CDR3 nucleotide sequence: TGCGCCAGCAGCTTGGAGCTGGACAGAGAGCAGTTCTTC.

The V call is TRBV2, the J call TRBJ2-2, with TRBD2 identical over 10 bases. The V gene end was trimmed by 5 bases and the J gene end by 1 base; junction bases not matched to a gene: 4. Per germline, CDR1 SNHLY and CDR2 FYNNEI. The CDR3 is made up of 16 amino acids. The CDR3 DNA sequence: TGTGCCAGCAGTCCTAGCGGGGGCCGGAACACCGGGGAGCTGTTTTTT. Translated, it gives CASSPSGGRNTGELFF.